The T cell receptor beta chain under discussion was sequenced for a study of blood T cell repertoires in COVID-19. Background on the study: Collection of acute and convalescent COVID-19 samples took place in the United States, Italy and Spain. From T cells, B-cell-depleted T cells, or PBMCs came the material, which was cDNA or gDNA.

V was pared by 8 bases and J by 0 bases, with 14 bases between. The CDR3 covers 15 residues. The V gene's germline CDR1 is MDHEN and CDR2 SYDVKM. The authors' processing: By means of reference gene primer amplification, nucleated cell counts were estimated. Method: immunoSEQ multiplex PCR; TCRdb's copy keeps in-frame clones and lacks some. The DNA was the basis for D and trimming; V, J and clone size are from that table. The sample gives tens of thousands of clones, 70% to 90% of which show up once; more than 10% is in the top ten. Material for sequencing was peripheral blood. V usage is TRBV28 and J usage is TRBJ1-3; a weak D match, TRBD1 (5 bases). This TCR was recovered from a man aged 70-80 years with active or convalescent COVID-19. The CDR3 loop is CASGLRGYSGNTIYF. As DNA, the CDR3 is TGTGCCAGCGGCCTTCGGGGGTACTCTGGAAACACCATATATTTT.